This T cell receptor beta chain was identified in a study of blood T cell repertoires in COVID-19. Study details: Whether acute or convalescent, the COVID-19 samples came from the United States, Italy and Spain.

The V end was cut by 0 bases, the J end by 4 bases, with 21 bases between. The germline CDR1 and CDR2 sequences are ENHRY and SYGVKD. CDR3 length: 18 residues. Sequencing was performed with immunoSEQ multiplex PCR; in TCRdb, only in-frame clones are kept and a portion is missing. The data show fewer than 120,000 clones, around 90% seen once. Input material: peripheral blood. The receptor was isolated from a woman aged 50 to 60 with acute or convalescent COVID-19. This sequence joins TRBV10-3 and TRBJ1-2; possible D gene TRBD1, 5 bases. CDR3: CAISESRGRDPSGYGYTF. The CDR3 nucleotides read TGTGCCATCAGTGAGTCTAGGGGCCGCGACCCATCGGGCTATGGCTACACCTTC.